The 24 T cell receptor beta chains in this list originate from one sample, sequenced in a study of regulatory T cells in long-lasting Graves disease. Arm-PCR of CDR3 regions and iRepertoire HTBI primers were used to build TCR beta libraries. TCRdb re-analysed the multiplex PCR reads in MiXCR, keeping a single row per CDR3 protein. Of 300,000 to 400,000 distinct CDR3 sequences in the sample, over 15% were seen once. Time point noted: newly diagnosed GD, antithyroid drugs for less than 3 months. PBMCs provided the RNA from which the TCR library was made. The specimen was peripheral blood mononuclear cells (PBMCs), collected at new diagnosis, from a patient treated with antithyroid drugs. These receptors were obtained from a female donor with Graves disease.

Points on this clonotype: This may be a read error, as it is one base from a much larger clone. The chain recombines TRBV6-1 with TRBJ2-7; 7 bases match TRBD2. Trimming at V came to 6 bases and at J to 9 bases, leaving 20 bases not matched to a gene. The CDR3 is made up of 16 amino acids. The germline V gene encodes CDR1 MNHNS and CDR2 SASEGT. CDR3 bases: TGTGCCAGCAGACCCTCAGCTTCGACTAGCTCCTCGGGGCAGTACTTC. This gives the protein CASRPSASTSSSGQYF.

This clonotype was picked up many times. The chain couples TRBV6-2 or TRBV6-3 to TRBJ2-1; 7 nucleotides align to TRBD2. V gave up 5 bases and J gave up 6 bases; unmatched junction bases: 13. The CDR3 loop spans 16 amino acids. CDR1 is MNHEY and CDR2 is SVGEGT in the germline V gene. CDR3 sequence: CASSEGLGRAFNEQFF. The CDR3 coding sequence is TGTGCCAGCAGTGAAGGGTTGGGGAGGGCCTTCAATGAGCAGTTCTTC.

This clonotype was counted ten times or more. The rearrangement joins TRBV11-2 to TRBJ2-5; 7 nucleotides line up with TRBD1. The CDR3 runs to 14 residues. Germline CDR1 and CDR2: SGHAT and FQNNGV. After removal of 5 bases from V and 2 bases from J, the junction contained 5 bases not matched to a gene. The CDR3 DNA sequence: TGTGCCAGCAGCATGGACAGGAATCAAGAGACCCAGTACTTC. This translates into CASSMDRNQETQYF.

This clonotype appeared many times. This sequence joins TRBV24-1 and TRBJ1-1; no clear D. The germline V gene has CDR1 KGHDR and CDR2 SFDVKD. V was cut by 5 bases and J by 7 bases, with 10 bases left in between. The CDR3 extends over 12 amino acids. CDR3 protein: CATSGPDGEAFF. The CDR3 DNA sequence: TGTGCCACCAGTGGCCCCGACGGTGAAGCTTTCTTT.

This clonotype was seen many times. The chain recombines TRBV6-5 with TRBJ2-7; D is ambiguous. V was trimmed by 2 bases and J by 5 bases, leaving 10 bases between them. This CDR3 has 13 residues. Germline CDR1 is MNHEY and CDR2 is SVGAGI. The CDR3 DNA reads TGTGCCAGCAGTTACACGGACCGGAACGAGCAGTACTTC. As protein: CASSYTDRNEQYF.

V and J are TRBV9 and TRBJ2-5; D remains unclear. The CDR3 extends over 16 amino acids. In germline, CDR1 is SGDLS, CDR2 YYNGEE. Deletions cut 1 base from V and 2 bases from J, with 15 bases between. Written as DNA, the CDR3 is TGTGCCAGCAGCGTAAATCCCCAAATGGGGCAAGAGACCCAGTACTTC. It translates to CASSVNPQMGQETQYF.

Remarks on this clonotype: This may be a read error, as it is one base from a much larger clone. The conserved phenylalanine or tryptophan is not found at the CDR3 terminus, so this likely reflects a read error. This chain uses TRBV20-1 with TRBJ2-1; 9 nucleotides align to TRBD2. Germline CDR1 is DFQATT and CDR2 is SNEGSKA (reference sequence). The CDR3 is 13 amino acids. The ends lost 4 bases at V and 4 bases at J; junction bases unmatched: 2. CDR3 bases: TGCAGTGCTATCGGACTAGCGTACAATGAGCAGTTCTTG. It specifies CSAIGLAYNEQFL.

This clonotype was observed a handful of times. The chain recombines TRBV9 with TRBJ2-3; 10 nucleotides agree with TRBD2. This CDR3 has 16 amino acids. The V segment lost 2 bases and the J segment 3 bases; nucleotides outside the gene matches: 6. Germline V lookup: CDR1 SGDLS, CDR2 YYNGEE. The CDR3 loop reads CASSVEASGGTDTQYF. For the CDR3, the DNA is TGTGCCAGCAGCGTGGAAGCTAGCGGGGGAACAGATACGCAGTATTTT.

In this sample, this clonotype turned up a few times. The chain combines TRBV2 with TRBJ1-1; D gene unclear. V lost 4 bases and J 5 bases, leaving 11 bases between the germline ends. Germline V gene data show CDR1 as SNHLY and CDR2 as FYNNEI. This CDR3 region has 13 residues. The CDR3 protein is CASSGETKTEAFF. CDR3 nucleotides: TGTGCCAGCAGTGGAGAGACAAAAACTGAAGCTTTCTTT.

This clonotype was picked up a small number of times. The rearrangement uses TRBV3-1 and TRBJ2-3; 9 nucleotides align to TRBD1. The CDR3 is 20 residues long. CDR1 is LGHDT, CDR2 YNNKEL, per germline (reference sequence). The V segment lost 2 bases and the J segment 1 base; nucleotides outside the gene matches: 16. The CDR3 is CASSQPEGERDREGTDTQYF. In nucleotides, the CDR3 is TGTGCCAGCAGCCAACCAGAAGGGGAGCGGGACAGGGAGGGCACAGATACGCAGTATTTT.

This clonotype was detected only a few times. The chain joins TRBV20-1 to TRBJ2-4; TRBD1 matches 10 bases. The CDR3 covers 16 residues. V shed 0 bases, J shed 1 base, and the junction held 3 bases outside the gene matches. CDR1 is DFQATT, CDR2 SNEGSKA, per germline (reference sequence). CDR3 coding DNA: TGCAGTGCTAGAGAATGGACAGGGGGGGCCAAAAACATTCAGTACTTC. Translating it yields CSAREWTGGAKNIQYF.

This clonotype was recorded at least ten times. V usage is TRBV2 and J usage is TRBJ1-5; the match to TRBD1 covers 7 bases. The CDR3 has 12 amino acids. Per the germline V gene, CDR1 is SNHLY and CDR2 is FYNNEI. Losses at the gene ends were 8 bases for V and 5 bases for J; bases not matched to a gene: 3. This CDR3 reads CASGDSHQPQHF. The CDR3 DNA reads TGTGCCAGCGGGGACAGTCATCAGCCCCAGCATTTT.

This clonotype showed up just a few times. The chain recombines TRBV9 with TRBJ1-6; D not certain. The CDR3 runs to 15 residues. Between the trimmed V and J ends, which lost 4 bases and 6 bases, there was a span of 14 bases. Per the germline V gene, CDR1 is SGDLS and CDR2 is YYNGEE. The CDR3 is CASSPQSGFNSPLHF. The CDR3 nucleotides are TGTGCCAGCAGCCCTCAATCGGGTTTTAATTCACCCCTCCACTTT.

Of note for this clonotype: A much larger clone sits a single nucleotide away, making a read error possible. The chain is built from TRBV28 and TRBJ2-1, with TRBD1 matching 7 bases. The CDR3 consists of 15 residues. CDR1 is MDHEN, CDR2 SYDVKM, per germline. The CDR3 nucleotides are TGTGCCGGCAGTTCAGGGGGTCGCTCCTACAATGAGCAGTTCTTC. Its translation is CAGSSGGRSYNEQFF. Variable domain in full (rest from reference TRBV28 and TRBJ2-1): DVKVTQSSRYLVKRTGEKVFLECVQDMDHENMFWYRQDPGLGLRLIYFSYDVKMKEKGDIPEGYSVSREKKERFSLILESASTNQTSMYLCAGSSGGRSYNEQFFGPGTRLTVL.

This clonotype was counted at least ten times. The chain recombines TRBV28 with TRBJ2-5; D unclear. Germline loops: CDR1 MDHEN, CDR2 SYDVKM. V lost 2 bases to trimming and J lost 2 bases, with 9 bases between them. This CDR3 region has 14 residues. CDR3 sequence: CASSLGRKQETQYF. Here the CDR3 DNA reads TGTGCCAGCAGTTTAGGACGGAAGCAAGAGACCCAGTACTTC.

The genes are TRBV11-3 and TRBJ2-2, with unresolved D. With 2 bases removed from V and 7 bases from J, the gap between germline ends came to 11 bases. Germline V lookup: CDR1 SGHNT, CDR2 YENEEA. The CDR3 is 14 residues long. The CDR3 here is CASSLHPAGGELFF. In DNA, the CDR3 is TGTGCCAGCAGCTTACATCCAGCAGGCGGGGAGCTGTTTTTT.

This clonotype was picked up a small number of times. At one end the junction does not follow the germline gene, possibly because of a read error. This chain uses TRBV7-9 with TRBJ2-5; tentatively, D is TRBD1 or TRBD2 (5 bases each). The germline CDR1 and CDR2 sequences are SEHNR and FQNEAQ (reference sequence). CDR3 length equals 12 residues. CDR3 region: CASSPRGSPLNF. The CDR3 coding sequence is TGTGCCAGCAGCCCGAGGGGCTCCCCGTTAAACTTC.

Many counts were recorded for this clonotype. V and J are TRBV18 and TRBJ1-5; 8 nucleotides align to TRBD1. The CDR3 loop spans 16 amino acids. CDR1 and CDR2 (germline): KGHSH, LQKENI. The V and J ends lost 2 bases and 2 bases, in that order; junction bases with no gene match: 5. The CDR3 sequence is CASSPGQGFGNQPQHF. Written as DNA, the CDR3 is TGTGCCAGCTCACCAGGACAGGGCTTCGGCAATCAGCCCCAGCATTTT.

At least ten counts were recorded for this clonotype. This chain joins TRBV11-1 and TRBJ2-3; 8 bases agree with TRBD2. The CDR3 is 14 amino acids. CDR1 and CDR2 (germline): SGHAT, FQDESV (reference sequence). Trimming cost V 7 bases and J 5 bases; bases outside gene matches: 8. The chain's CDR3 is CASTLSGRKDTQYF. In DNA form, the CDR3 reads TGTGCCAGCACATTAAGCGGGAGAAAAGATACGCAGTATTTT.

As for this clonotype: A far larger clone is just one base off, so this is likely a read error. The rearrangement links TRBV2 to TRBJ2-7; tentative D call: TRBD2 (6 bases). The CDR3 is 12 amino acids. Germline V gene lookup returns CDR1 SNHLY and CDR2 FYNNEI. With 7 bases removed from V and 7 bases from J, the gap between germline ends came to 14 bases. The CDR3 sequence: CASTGGGNEQYF. CDR3 in DNA: TGTGCCAGCACAGGCGGCGGGAATGAGCAGTACTTC.

The chain couples TRBV19 to TRBJ1-5, with D perhaps matching TRBD1 (6 bases). The CDR3 has 16 amino acids. Germline assignment: CDR1 LNHDA and CDR2 SQIVND (reference sequence). Trimming cost V 4 bases and J 0 bases, with 13 bases left between them. CDR3 sequence: CASSSDRSDSNQPQHF. CDR3 bases: TGTGCCAGTAGTAGCGACAGGTCGGATAGCAATCAGCCCCAGCATTTT. The full variable domain, in which reference TRBV19 and TRBJ1-5 provide the parts outside the CDR3, is DGGITQSPKYLFRKEGQNVTLSCEQNLNHDAMYWYRQDPGQGLRLIYYSQIVNDFQKGDIAEGYSVSREKKESFPLTVTSAQKNPTAFYLCASSSDRSDSNQPQHFGDGTRLSIL.

J is TRBJ1-1 and V is TRBV18; weak D call: TRBD1 (5 bases). Germline assignment: CDR1 KGHSH and CDR2 LQKENI. This CDR3 is built from 14 residues. Deletions cut 2 bases from V and 1 base from J, with 8 bases between. The CDR3 spells CASSPGASNTEAFF. CDR3 nucleotides: TGTGCCAGCTCACCAGGGGCCTCGAACACTGAAGCTTTCTTT. The full variable domain, completed using reference TRBV18 and TRBJ1-1, is NAGVMQNPRHLVRRRGQEARLRCSPMKGHSHVYWYRQLPEEGLKFMVYLQKENIIDESGMPKERFSAEFPKEGPSILRIQQVVRGDSAAYFCASSPGASNTEAFFGQGTRLTVV.

The table lists this clonotype with many counts. The chain links TRBV6-1 to TRBJ2-3; D remains unclear. The CDR3 sequence is 19 residues long. Per germline, CDR1 MNHNS and CDR2 SASEGT. Trimming shortened V by 4 bases and J by 1 base, and 24 bases separated the two germline ends. The CDR3 sequence: CASSGQTTSTPLRTDTQYF. In DNA form, the CDR3 reads TGTGCCAGCAGTGGGCAGACCACCTCGACTCCACTTCGCACAGATACGCAGTATTTT.

This clonotype was counted a single time. A junction end diverges from the germline sequence, so it may reflect a read error. The gene calls are TRBV15 and TRBJ1-5, with a tentative D call TRBD1 (5 bases). Looked up from germline, CDR1 is LNHNV and CDR2 is YYDKDF (reference sequence). This CDR3 region has 16 residues. CDR3 protein: CAASRDLSRDSQPQHF. The CDR3 DNA follows: TGTGCCGCCAGCAGAGACCTATCGCGCGACAGCCAGCCCCAGCATTTT.